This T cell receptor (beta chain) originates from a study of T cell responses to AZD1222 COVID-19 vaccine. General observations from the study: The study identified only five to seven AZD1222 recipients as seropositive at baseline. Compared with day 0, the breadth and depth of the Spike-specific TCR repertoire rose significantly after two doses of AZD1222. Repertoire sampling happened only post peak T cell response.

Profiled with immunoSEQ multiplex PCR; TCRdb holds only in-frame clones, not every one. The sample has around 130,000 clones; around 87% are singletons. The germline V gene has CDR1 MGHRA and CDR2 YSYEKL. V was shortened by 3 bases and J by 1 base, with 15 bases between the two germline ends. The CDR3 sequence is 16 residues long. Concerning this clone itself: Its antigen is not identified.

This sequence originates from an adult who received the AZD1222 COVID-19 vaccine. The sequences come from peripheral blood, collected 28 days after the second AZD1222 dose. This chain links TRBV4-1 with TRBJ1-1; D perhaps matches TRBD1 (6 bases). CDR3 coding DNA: TGCGCCAGCAGCCATGAAGGGGGAGTAGGGAACACTGAAGCTTTCTTT. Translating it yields CASSHEGGVGNTEAFF.